This T cell receptor beta chain is drawn from a study of T cell responses to AZD1222 COVID-19 vaccine. For the study at large: Second-dose schedules of about 4 or about 12 weeks were combined. Study results and limitations: None of the repertoires were sampled until the peak T cell response had passed.

Regarding this clone: Its antigen is as yet unknown.

The CDR3 spans 18 residues. From germline, CDR1 is LGHNA and CDR2 YNFKEQ. V was clipped by 1 base and J by 5 bases, with 20 bases between them. Only in-frame clones appear in the TCRdb table, and some are missing; sequencing was by immunoSEQ multiplex PCR. The table records about 44,000 clones, about three quarters of them present only once. The TCR sequence derives from an adult in good health. The source material was peripheral blood, sampled on day 0 of AZD1222 vaccination. V is TRBV4-2 and J is TRBJ2-2; D may be TRBD2 (6 bases). CDR3: CASSQGGGDPSGTGELFF. CDR3 coding DNA: TGTGCCAGCAGCCAAGGAGGAGGGGACCCCTCTGGAACCGGGGAGCTGTTTTTT.